This T cell receptor beta chain appears in the sequencing data of a study of T cell responses to AZD1222 COVID-19 vaccine. Method: immunoSEQ multiplex PCR; TCRdb's copy keeps in-frame clones and lacks some. This sample has about 78,000 clones, with about nine tenths found just once. Germline-derived CDR1 and CDR2 are SGHNT and YENEEA. This CDR3 spans 11 amino acids. V was pared by 6 bases and J by 5 bases, with 6 bases between. This sequence was found in an adult who received the AZD1222 COVID-19 vaccine. The sample in question was peripheral blood, obtained 28 days after the second AZD1222 dose. The chain joins TRBV11-3 to TRBJ2-3; the D gene is possibly TRBD2 (6 bases). Here the CDR3 reads CASRGLDTQYF. The CDR3 bases are TGTGCCAGCAGGGGACTAGATACGCAGTATTTT.